These 19 T cell receptor beta chains were all obtained from the same sample, sequenced in a study of T cell responses to AZD1222 COVID-19 vaccine. Data came from immunoSEQ multiplex PCR; TCRdb stores just in-frame clones and leaves some out. The sample records 150,000 to 200,000 clones, more than 70% being singletons. Source: peripheral blood, taken on day 0 of AZD1222 vaccination. These receptor sequences come from an adult in good health.

The V gene is TRBV2, the J gene TRBJ1-2; no clear D. Germline CDR1 SNHLY, CDR2 FYNNEI. The CDR3 spans 15 residues. The V end lost 5 bases, the J end lost 2 bases, and 15 bases lay between the germline ends. In nucleotides, the CDR3 is TGTGCCAGCAGTTTCCAATCAGGAGGAAACTATGGCTACACCTTC. As protein: CASSFQSGGNYGYTF.

The chain employs TRBV6-2 or TRBV6-3 and TRBJ1-5; no clear D gene. V lost 5 bases and J lost 0, with 5 bases in between. In germline, CDR1 is MNHEY, CDR2 SVGEGT. The CDR3 runs 13 residues. The CDR3 DNA follows: TGTGCCAGCAGTACTGGTAGCAATCAGCCCCAGCATTTT. It codes for CASSTGSNQPQHF.

The rearrangement joins TRBV7-5 to TRBJ1-4. TRBV7-5 is an annotated pseudogene. CDR3 length: 15 residues. CDR3 bases: TGTGTCAGAAGCGCTAGACCGGCAACTAATGAAAAACTGTTTTTT. Translated: CVRSARPATNEKLFF.

The chain carries TRBV27 and TRBJ1-1; a weak D match, TRBD1 (5 bases). Germline CDR1 and CDR2: MNHEY and SMNVEV (reference sequence). The CDR3 contains 13 residues. Trimming took off 6 bases at V and 9 bases at J, with 17 bases between the two ends. CDR3 in amino acids: CASRVIDSHKAFF. In DNA, the CDR3 is TGTGCCAGCAGGGTTATAGACAGTCACAAAGCTTTCTTT.

J is TRBJ2-1 and V is TRBV11-2; D unresolved. Germline CDR1 reads SGHAT; CDR2 reads FQNNGV. This CDR3 is 13 amino acids long. Trimming cost V 0 bases and J 6 bases, with 6 bases left between them. CDR3 nucleotides: TGTGCCAGCAGCTTAGACTCCAGCAATGAGCAGTTCTTC. Protein product: CASSLDSSNEQFF.

The sample holds one count of this clone. The J gene is TRBJ1-6, the V gene TRBV5-1; weak D call: TRBD1 (6 bases). Trimming shortened V by 3 bases and J by 7 bases, and 11 bases separated the two germline ends. The CDR3 is 14 amino acids. Per germline, CDR1 SGHRS and CDR2 YFSETQ. CDR3 nucleotides: TGCGCCAGCAGCTCGGGGCAGGGGAATTCACCCCTCCACTTT. Translated: CASSSGQGNSPLHF.

The genes are TRBV9 and TRBJ2-2, with D uncertain. V was shortened by 1 base and J by 4 bases, with 14 bases between the two germline ends. Germline V lookup: CDR1 SGDLS, CDR2 YYNGEE. This CDR3 spans 16 amino acids. As DNA, the CDR3 is TGTGCCAGCAGCGTATTTCCCAAGTTCGGCACCGGGGAGCTGTTTTTT. Amino acid sequence: CASSVFPKFGTGELFF.

The rearrangement uses TRBV6-5 and TRBJ1-5; D not certain. The CDR3 loop spans 15 amino acids. CDR1 and CDR2 (germline): MNHEY, SVGAGI. The V gene lost 4 bases and the J gene lost 7 bases, with 17 bases spanning the gap. The CDR3 bases are TGTGCCAGCAGTTCAAGGCCGGGGTCGGGGCAGCCCCAGCATTTT. The encoded protein is CASSSRPGSGQPQHF.

The chain uses TRBV5-4 and TRBJ1-1, with 9 bases aligning to TRBD1. V gave up 4 bases and J gave up 6 bases; unmatched junction bases: 7. The germline V gene has CDR1 SGHNT and CDR2 YYREEE (reference sequence). The CDR3 has 14 amino acids. Here the CDR3 DNA reads TGTGCCAGCAGCGGGACAGGGCCCCCGGCTGAAGCTTTCTTT. Translated, it gives CASSGTGPPAEAFF.

This CDR3 reads CASSQYKPGQGRSYNEQFF. CDR3 coding DNA: TGCGCCAGCAGTCAATACAAACCGGGACAGGGAAGATCCTACAATGAGCAGTTCTTC. The chain links TRBV23-1 to TRBJ2-1, with 9 bases matching TRBD1. Being an ORF, TRBV23-1 has a function that is uncertain. CDR3 length: 19 amino acids. V lost 1 base and J lost 1; bases outside the gene matches: 11.

The chain carries TRBV7-8 and TRBJ2-2; D gene ambiguous. The CDR3 is 14 residues long. Germline V lookup: CDR1 SGHVS, CDR2 FQNEAQ. Trimming shortened V by 3 bases and J by 4 bases, and 9 bases separated the two germline ends. This CDR3 reads CASSFNGFTGELFF. Written as DNA, the CDR3 is TGTGCCAGCAGCTTTAACGGGTTCACCGGGGAGCTGTTTTTT.

This chain uses TRBV11-2 with TRBJ2-7, with 9 bases that match TRBD1. V was clipped by 6 bases and J by 3 bases; unmatched bases: 6. The CDR3 covers 14 residues. The V gene's germline CDR1 is SGHAT and CDR2 FQNNGV. The CDR3 protein is CASSMGQGYYEQYF. The CDR3 coding sequence is TGTGCCAGCAGTATGGGACAGGGCTACTACGAGCAGTACTTC.

The genes are TRBV6-5 and TRBJ2-2; D is uncertain. V lost 0 bases, J lost 5 bases, and 4 bases lay in between. The CDR3 is 13 amino acids. Germline values: CDR1 MNHEY, CDR2 SVGAGI. This CDR3 is CASSYSGTGELFF. The CDR3 coding sequence is TGTGCCAGCAGTTACTCAGGGACCGGGGAGCTGTTTTTT.

The chain carries TRBV4-2 and TRBJ1-1, with D unclear. CDR3 length: 14 amino acids. Trimming left V 4 bases short and J 2 bases short, with 11 bases between. Germline CDR1 LGHNA, CDR2 YNFKEQ. CDR3 in amino acids: CASSPIDGNTEAFF. The CDR3 bases are TGTGCCAGCAGCCCGATAGACGGTAACACTGAAGCTTTCTTT.

The genes are TRBV7-9 and TRBJ1-1; D gene ambiguous. V dropped 6 bases and J dropped 1 base, with 12 bases sitting between them. From germline, CDR1 is SEHNR and CDR2 FQNEAQ (reference sequence). The CDR3 spans 14 residues. The CDR3 reads CASRENLRNTEAFF. The CDR3 coding sequence is TGTGCCAGCAGGGAAAATCTTAGGAACACTGAAGCTTTCTTT.

The chain combines TRBV5-1 with TRBJ1-1; unclear D gene. The germline CDR1 and CDR2 sequences are SGHRS and YFSETQ. Deletions cut 0 bases from V and 1 base from J, with 10 bases between. CDR3 length: 15 residues. The CDR3: CASSLAGRKNTEAFF. The CDR3 nucleotides are TGCGCCAGCAGCTTGGCCGGACGGAAGAACACTGAAGCTTTCTTT.

The rearrangement joins TRBV9 to TRBJ2-2; D uncertain. Trimming removed 0 bases at V and 6 bases at J, with 9 bases between. Germline CDR1 reads SGDLS; CDR2 reads YYNGEE. The CDR3 totals 14 residues. The CDR3 here is CASSVAQAPGELFF. The CDR3 DNA reads TGTGCCAGCAGCGTAGCTCAGGCGCCCGGGGAGCTGTTTTTT.

The CDR3 nucleotides read TGTGCCAGCAGCGTACGGGGGACAGGGAAAAATACGCAGTATTTT. Protein sequence: CASSVRGTGKNTQYF. V and J are TRBV9 and TRBJ2-3, with 9 bases fitting TRBD1. V trimming: 1 base; J trimming: 7 bases; junction bases outside the gene matches: 7. Germline assignment: CDR1 SGDLS and CDR2 YYNGEE. This CDR3 contains 15 residues.

Written as DNA, the CDR3 is TGTGCCACCAGTGATCACGGGGGCGGCAGCAATCAGCCCCAGCATTTT. Amino acid sequence: CATSDHGGGSNQPQHF. The chain combines TRBV24-1 with TRBJ1-5; TRBD1 is a possible D gene (6 bases). V was clipped by 3 bases and J by 1 base, with 12 bases between them. CDR1 KGHDR and CDR2 SFDVKD come from the germline V gene. The CDR3 consists of 16 residues.